Described below is a single TCR beta chain sequence and its context. Its specific antigen is unknown. There are no base qualities to consult, and no much larger clone falls within one base. The sample comes from a study of T cell responses to AZD1222 COVID-19 vaccine (dated by TCRdb to the early 2020s). Regarding the complete study: Because spike-specific TCR depth and breadth did not differ between the two schedules, AZD1222 recipients who got a second dose at roughly 4 weeks were pooled with those who got a second dose at roughly 12 weeks. Trial participants were enrolled by age into subgroups of 18-55, 56-69 and 70-plus years, and around 140, 26 and 57 TCR-sequenced participants, respectively, were included in these subgroups. A total of just over 230 trial participants underwent TCR sequencing, of whom 207 had received two doses of AZD1222 and roughly 26 had received two doses of the MenACWY control vaccine.

The junction shows trimming of 0 bases on V and 8 bases on J, and the gene matches do not reach 5 bases of it. The germline V gene encodes CDR1 SGHTA and CDR2 FQGNSA. Taken from cysteine to phenylalanine, the CDR3 has 14 residues. Only CDR3 DNA is held: 42 bases, read in frame from base 1. The intended sense of this specimen's time point label: baseline before first vaccination. Samples from vaccinated people were obtained from the UK trials COV001 and COV002, which included a single-blind randomized controlled phase 2/3 trial of AZD1222 (ChAdOx1 nCoV-19) in healthy adults. For TCRbeta chain sequencing, PBMC samples were collected from trial participants at day 0 and at day 28 after the second dose. Summary of the overall study and its limitations: Most participants were white British and females outnumbered males, and the authors suggested that clonal diversity may have been underestimated. Conclusions about previously exposed vaccinees were limited because only six or seven AZD1222 recipients were SARS-CoV-2 seropositive at baseline. Spike-specific TCR breadth and depth rose significantly after two AZD1222 doses compared with day 0 and with MenACWY recipients. The 56-69-year group was small, and its depth increase did not reach significance, likely because of low power. The whole spike protein was spanned by vaccine-associated CD4 TCRs, and dominant responses were seen in regions 160-218 and 743-854. Because no day 14 peak-response samples were available, the repertoires could be characterized only after the peak T cell response. Reportedly, almost half of the unique spike-specific TCRs recognized epitopes lying outside the regions that are mutated in the B.1.351 and B.1.1.7 variants.

The CDR3 regions of human TCRbeta chains were analyzed by immunosequencing. Under the source paper's analysis protocol: Repertoire TCRs were matched against a reference library of SARS-CoV-2-specific TCRs generated with the MIRA antigen-specificity platform. Breadth was defined as the fraction of unique TCRs that were SARS-CoV-2-associated. Depth was defined as the fraction of total T cells that were SARS-CoV-2-associated. Each spike-specific TCR was assigned to its reactive spike region and to a CD4 or CD8 class using the MIRA data. Log10-transformed breadth and depth values were compared by one-way ANOVA with Sidak's multiple comparisons tests. Drawn from immuneACCESS, this table holds only the in-frame rearrangements with V and J called that TCRdb kept. Clones are partly lost; checked studies trace under half to an unresolved V gene and leave the rest unexplained. V and J calls and clone size are those listed in that table; D and trimming were worked out from the DNA. The sample includes roughly 100,000 clones, with roughly 88% observed a single time. The ten largest account for approximately 22% of the sample.

The sequence is built from TRBV7-2 and TRBJ1-2, and 8 junctional nucleotides match TRBD1. The receptor comes from an adult in good health. The material was peripheral blood, obtained on day 0 of AZD1222 vaccination. At the DNA level, the sequence is TGTGCCAGCAGCTTAGCGCAGGGGGCGCGAGGCTACACCTTC. Its translation reads: CASSLAQGARGYTF.